Below are 10 T cell receptor beta chains sequenced from a single sample in a study of T cell therapy after organ transplantation. Time point meaning: 20-29 weeks after completion of therapy. Their target antigens are unknown. Produced via immunoSEQ multiplex PCR; TCRdb's table is partial and in-frame only. This table holds tens of thousands of clones, around 83% found once. The sample in question was CD8+ T cells from blood, obtained after autologous CMV-specific T cell therapy. All receptors derive from a human patient who had received a solid organ transplant and had CMV disease. Certain T cells may be donor cells from the graft.

The chain joins TRBV7-8 to TRBJ1-4; no reliable D call. Looked up from germline, CDR1 is SGHVS and CDR2 is FQNEAQ. Between the trimmed V and J ends, which lost 1 base and 6 bases, there was a span of 6 bases. This CDR3 region has 13 residues. CDR3 protein: CASSLGLDEKLFF. In nucleotides, the CDR3 is TGTGCCAGCAGCTTAGGGCTTGATGAAAAACTGTTTTTT.

The gene calls are TRBV9 and TRBJ2-3; 14 bases map to TRBD2. This CDR3 spans 15 amino acids. Per germline, CDR1 SGDLS and CDR2 YYNGEE. The junction had 7 bases not matched to a gene; V was cut back by 3 bases and J by 10 bases. Here the CDR3 DNA reads TGTGCCAGCAGCGAGGGACTAGCGGGAGTTAGGGCGCAGTATTTT. It codes for CASSEGLAGVRAQYF.

This clone was recorded a few times. The chain couples TRBV28 to TRBJ2-2; TRBD1 agrees at 8 bases. This CDR3 is 15 amino acids long. CDR1 is MDHEN and CDR2 is SYDVKM in the germline V gene. V lost 4 bases to trimming and J lost 9 bases; unmatched junction nucleotides: 10. In DNA form, the CDR3 reads TGTGCCAGCAGTTCAACCGACAGGGGAAGGCGGGAGCTGTTTTTT. Amino acid sequence: CASSSTDRGRRELFF.

V gene TRBV11-2 combines with J gene TRBJ1-1, with D unresolved. V lost 3 bases to trimming and J lost 6 bases, with 5 bases between them. The CDR3 loop spans 11 amino acids. The germline V gene encodes CDR1 SGHAT and CDR2 FQNNGV. CDR3 region: CASSFTAEAFF. The CDR3 DNA reads as TGTGCCAGCAGCTTTACAGCTGAAGCTTTCTTT.

The chain carries TRBV5-4 and TRBJ2-5; D may be TRBD1 (5 bases). The V end lost 0 bases, the J end lost 4 bases, and 16 bases lay between the germline ends. Per germline, CDR1 SGHNT and CDR2 YYREEE (reference sequence). The CDR3 length is 16 residues. CDR3 protein: CASSLEAGLAPETQYF. The CDR3 coding sequence is TGTGCCAGCAGCTTGGAAGCAGGGTTGGCTCCAGAGACCCAGTACTTC.

CDR3 bases: TGTGCCAGCAGCCAAGACTCAGACAGGGTTTTTAATCAGCCCCAGCATTTT. Encoded protein: CASSQDSDRVFNQPQHF. The chain carries TRBV4-2 and TRBJ1-5, with 7 nucleotides matching TRBD1. The trim removed 0 bases at V and 4 bases at J, leaving 9 bases unmatched. This CDR3 contains 17 residues. The germline gives CDR1 LGHNA, CDR2 YNFKEQ.

This chain connects TRBV25-1 to TRBJ2-4; TRBD2 agrees at 9 bases. The germline CDR1 and CDR2 sequences are MGHDK and SYGVNS. The CDR3 is made up of 15 amino acids. V gave up 0 bases and J gave up 6 bases; unmatched junction bases: 3. Written as DNA, the CDR3 is TGTGCCAGCAGTGAATATGCGGGAGGGCCAAACATTCAGTACTTC. Its translation is CASSEYAGGPNIQYF.

The CDR3: CASSLFDGTGETQYF. The DNA for the CDR3 is TGTGCCAGCAGCTTATTCGACGGGACAGGGGAGACCCAGTACTTC. V and J are TRBV7-9 and TRBJ2-5, with 9 positions matching TRBD1. Trimming removed 2 bases from V and 5 bases from J; junction bases left unmatched: 6. The CDR3 sequence is 15 residues long. In germline, CDR1 is SEHNR, CDR2 FQNEAQ (reference sequence).

This rearrangement joins TRBV28 to TRBJ2-6; the D is unclear. CDR3 length: 15 residues. The V gene lost 9 bases and the J gene lost 4 bases, with 16 bases spanning the gap. The germline V gene encodes CDR1 MDHEN and CDR2 SYDVKM. The CDR3: CASQKSRSGANVLTF. DNA for the CDR3: TGTGCCAGTCAGAAATCGAGGTCCGGGGCCAACGTCCTGACTTTC.

This sequence joins TRBV10-3 and TRBJ2-3; a possible D gene is TRBD2 (6 bases). The CDR3 runs to 15 residues. Germline V gene data show CDR1 as ENHRY and CDR2 as SYGVKD. Trimming cost V 1 base and J 1 base, with 9 bases left between them. The CDR3 sequence is CAISEWREGTDTQYF. As DNA, the CDR3 is TGTGCCATCAGTGAGTGGAGGGAGGGCACAGATACGCAGTATTTT.